One and the same sample provided the 15 T cell receptor beta chains below, sequenced in a study of chemoradiotherapy in HPV16-positive cancers (dated by TCRdb to between 2022 and 2023). The method behind the library was the immunoSEQ multiplex PCR assay. The source is immuneACCESS, and TCRdb retained only in-frame sequences with V and J called. Part of the clones is not carried over; for the studies checked, unresolved V genes explain less than half of this, and the remainder is unexplained. In all, the sample holds 19,000 or so clones, and 90% of those were seen once. The ten largest clones represent approximately 14% of the sample. This material consisted of blood, taken from a patient who underwent chemoradiotherapy. The receptor set was obtained from a human donor with HPV-associated anogenital cancer.

The DNA of the CDR3 is TGTGCTAGTGGTCAAACCGGACTAGTCTCGAAGGTTGAGCAGTTCTTC. Translating it yields CASGQTGLVSKVEQFF. The chain links TRBV12-5 to TRBJ2-1; TRBD2 matches at 7 bases. With 5 bases clipped from V and 9 bases from J, the junction kept 16 bases outside the gene matches. The CDR3 has 16 residues. Germline V gene lookup returns CDR1 LGHNT and CDR2 FRNRAP.

The chain recombines TRBV7-2 with TRBJ2-2, with a tentative D call TRBD2 (6 bases). The germline V gene encodes CDR1 SGHTA and CDR2 FQGNSA. The CDR3 extends over 14 amino acids. The ends were cut back, 8 bases at V and 2 bases at J, with 12 bases in the middle. CDR3 sequence: CASRLESNTGELFF. The CDR3 region has the DNA TGTGCCAGCCGACTAGAATCCAACACCGGGGAGCTGTTTTTT.

The chain employs TRBV7-2 and TRBJ2-1; TRBD1 matches at 11 bases. Germline values: CDR1 SGHTA, CDR2 FQGNSA. The trim removed 4 bases at V and 9 bases at J, leaving 8 bases unmatched. CDR3 length: 15 residues. The CDR3 spells CASSSGQGVRSEQFF. For the CDR3, the DNA is TGTGCCAGCAGCTCGGGACAGGGGGTAAGAAGTGAGCAGTTCTTC.

This clone was observed once. The CDR3 bases are TGTGCCAGCAGCGTCTATAGGGGTGGCTATGGCTACACCTTC. This codes for CASSVYRGGYGYTF. The rearrangement joins TRBV7-8 to TRBJ1-2, with TRBD1 as a possible D gene (5 bases). This CDR3 has 14 residues. Trimming shortened V by 5 bases and J by 4 bases, and 14 bases separated the two germline ends. The V gene's germline CDR1 is SGHVS and CDR2 FQNEAQ.

V is TRBV9 and J is TRBJ2-7; 9 bases line up with TRBD1. CDR3 length: 13 residues. The J segment lost 5 bases and the V segment lost 3 bases, leaving 3 bases of the junction unmatched. CDR1 SGDLS and CDR2 YYNGEE come from the germline V gene. The CDR3 DNA is TGTGCCAGCAGCGCCCGACAGGGGGACGAGCAGTACTTC. It yields the protein CASSARQGDEQYF.

Details on this clone: Other DNA sequences in this sample translate to the same CDR3. The chain recombines TRBV7-9 with TRBJ2-7; D is possibly TRBD1 (6 bases). The CDR3 runs to 16 residues. Per the germline V gene, CDR1 is SEHNR and CDR2 is FQNEAQ (reference sequence). V was trimmed by 2 bases and J by 0 bases, leaving 14 bases between them. The CDR3 coding sequence is TGTGCCAGCAGCTTATATATAGGGGGTAGCTCCTACGAGCAGTACGTC. Protein product: CASSLYIGGSSYEQYV.

The chain has TRBV19 and TRBJ1-5, with D hard to call. Germline CDR1 reads LNHDA; CDR2 reads SQIVND (reference sequence). V lost 6 bases to trimming and J lost 11 bases, with 11 bases between them. This CDR3 region has 11 residues. In DNA form, the CDR3 reads TGTGCCAGTAGCGTACGCGGGGCCCAGCATTTT. Translation gives CASSVRGAQHF. Supplemented by reference TRBV19 and TRBJ1-5, the full variable domain reads DGGITQSPKYLFRKEGQNVTLSCEQNLNHDAMYWYRQDPGQGLRLIYYSQIVNDFQKGDIAEGYSVSREKKESFPLTVTSAQKNPTAFYLCASSVRGAQHFGDGTRLSIL.

The gene calls are TRBV18 and TRBJ2-7, with a weak D call TRBD1 (5 bases). In germline, CDR1 is KGHSH, CDR2 LQKENI. Trimming removed 5 bases from V and 2 bases from J, with 13 bases in between. This CDR3 has 14 amino acids. Here the CDR3 DNA reads TGTGCCAGCTCAATTGACAGTGCGCCCTACGAGCAGTACGTC. Encoded protein: CASSIDSAPYEQYV.

The V call is TRBV7-6, the J call TRBJ1-6; 8 positions agree with TRBD1. In germline, CDR1 is SGHVS, CDR2 FNYEAQ. V lost 6 bases and J lost 7; bases outside the gene matches: 8. There are 15 residues in the CDR3. This chain's CDR3 is CASRVDRGSNSPLHF. The CDR3 region has the DNA TGTGCCAGCAGGGTCGACAGGGGCTCGAATTCACCCCTCCACTTT.

This clone was seen more than once but under ten times. This rearrangement joins TRBV10-3 to TRBJ1-5; a possible D gene is TRBD1 (5 bases). Germline V gene data show CDR1 as ENHRY and CDR2 as SYGVKD. The CDR3 has 15 amino acids. Trimming left V 8 bases short and J 7 bases short, with 21 bases between. CDR3: CAIRQGLGFDQPQHF. The CDR3 region has the DNA TGTGCCATCCGTCAGGGTTTGGGTTTTGACCAGCCCCAGCATTTT.

The V and J genes are TRBV28 and TRBJ2-1; possible D gene TRBD2, 6 bases. Between the trimmed V and J ends, which lost 4 bases and 7 bases, there was a span of 11 bases. This CDR3 is 13 amino acids long. Germline CDR1 reads MDHEN; CDR2 reads SYDVKM. The chain's CDR3 is CASSSGLTNEQFF. The CDR3 coding sequence is TGTGCCAGCAGTTCGGGACTTACAAATGAGCAGTTCTTC.

The genes are TRBV5-4 and TRBJ1-4; TRBD1 matches at 9 bases. With V trimmed by 4 bases and J by 4 bases, 2 bases remained unmatched. Germline V CDR1 and CDR2: SGHNT, YYREEE (reference sequence). The CDR3 contains 14 residues. The CDR3 region is CASSTGQGNEKLFF. CDR3 bases: TGTGCCAGCAGCACGGGACAGGGTAATGAAAAACTGTTTTTT.

This clone has a single count. The chain links TRBV11-2 to TRBJ1-1; D is ambiguous. The CDR3 has 13 residues. Deletions cut 7 bases from V and 1 base from J, with 10 bases between. Germline V lookup: CDR1 SGHAT, CDR2 FQNNGV. The CDR3, as DNA: TGTGCCAGCAACCCTCAGCCGAACACTGAAGCTTTCTTT. It codes for CASNPQPNTEAFF.

This rearrangement joins TRBV6-5 to TRBJ1-3, with D possibly matching TRBD1 (5 bases). The V end lost 2 bases, the J end lost 1 base, and 9 bases lay between the germline ends. CDR3 length: 15 amino acids. Per germline, CDR1 MNHEY and CDR2 SVGAGI. The CDR3 sequence: CASSYVGTSGNTIYF. The CDR3 DNA reads TGTGCCAGCAGTTACGTGGGGACTTCTGGAAACACCATATATTTT.

This chain links TRBV10-2 with TRBJ1-1, with a tentative D call TRBD1 (6 bases). Deletions cut 6 bases from V and 1 base from J, with 9 bases between. Germline V gene sequence: CDR1 WSHSY, CDR2 SAAADI. The CDR3 is made up of 13 amino acids. In DNA form, the CDR3 reads TGCGCCAGCAGGGACAGTTCGAACACTGAAGCTTTCTTT. This sequence encodes CASRDSSNTEAFF.